One and the same sample provided the 16 T cell receptor beta chains below, sequenced in a study of T cell responses to AZD1222 COVID-19 vaccine. Profiled with immunoSEQ multiplex PCR; TCRdb holds only in-frame clones, not every one. This sample has 100,000 or so clones, with roughly 90% found just once. Specimen: peripheral blood, collected on day 0 of AZD1222 vaccination. All receptors come from an adult in good health.

This sequence joins TRBV2 and TRBJ2-2, with D hard to call. CDR1 is SNHLY, CDR2 FYNNEI, per germline. Trimming shortened V by 5 bases and J by 9 bases, and 13 bases separated the two germline ends. The CDR3 runs to 13 residues. This CDR3 reads CASSPNAVRELFF. CDR3 nucleotide sequence: TGTGCCAGCAGTCCGAACGCCGTCCGGGAGCTGTTTTTT.

This chain links TRBV19 with TRBJ2-7, with TRBD2 matching over 11 bases. CDR3 size: 15 residues. In germline, CDR1 is LNHDA, CDR2 SQIVND (reference sequence). The junction had 3 bases not matched to a gene; V was cut back by 5 bases and J by 0 bases. The CDR3 is CASSPLAGASYEQYF. DNA of the CDR3: TGTGCCAGTAGTCCACTAGCGGGGGCCTCCTACGAGCAGTACTTC.

J is TRBJ2-1 and V is TRBV25-1, with D possibly TRBD2 on 6 matching bases. This CDR3 region has 13 residues. The V and J ends lost 7 bases and 12 bases respectively, with 19 bases between them. Germline CDR1 reads MGHDK; CDR2 reads SYGVNS. The CDR3 sequence: CASTGEAPYGQFF. The CDR3, as DNA: TGTGCCAGCACTGGGGAGGCCCCGTACGGGCAGTTCTTC.

This clone was observed a handful of times. The same CDR3 can be traced to other DNA sequences in this sample. V usage is TRBV20-1 and J usage is TRBJ2-3, with D possibly being TRBD1 (5 bases). Germline CDR1 DFQATT, CDR2 SNEGSKA (reference sequence). Deletions cut 3 bases from V and 0 bases from J, with 7 bases between. This CDR3 is built from 13 residues. The CDR3 region has the DNA TGCAGTGCTAGTCAGGGAAGCACAGATACGCAGTATTTT. Amino acid sequence: CSASQGSTDTQYF.

This clone was found once. The V and J genes are TRBV27 and TRBJ2-1; D not resolved. Germline V gene lookup returns CDR1 MNHEY and CDR2 SMNVEV (reference sequence). Trimming took off 3 bases at V and 2 bases at J, with 8 bases between the two ends. CDR3 size: 14 residues. CDR3 sequence: CASSFSSPYNEQFF. The CDR3 bases are TGTGCCAGCAGTTTCTCCTCCCCCTACAATGAGCAGTTCTTC.

The CDR3 protein is CASSNRYNEQFF. CDR3 coding DNA: TGTGCCAGCAGCAATCGCTACAATGAGCAGTTCTTC. This chain joins TRBV21-1 and TRBJ2-1; TRBD2 is the table's D call, not checked against the DNA. TRBV21-1 is recorded as a pseudogene. CDR3 length: 12 amino acids.

The chain has TRBV10-2 and TRBJ1-2, with a possible D match to TRBD1 (6 bases). The CDR3 contains 14 residues. The V gene's germline CDR1 is WSHSY and CDR2 SAAADI. V was clipped by 1 base and J by 6 bases, with 12 bases between them. For the CDR3, the DNA is TGCGCCAGCAGTGAGTTAAACAGGGCGAATGGCTACACCTTC. Its protein product is CASSELNRANGYTF.

V and J are TRBV4-1 and TRBJ1-2; D unclear. This CDR3 region has 15 residues. Trimming stripped 1 base from V and 2 bases from J, with 11 bases between. From germline, CDR1 is MGHRA and CDR2 YSYEKL. CDR3 DNA: TGCGCCAGCAGCCAAGGAATCCAGGCCAACTATGGCTACACCTTC. Encoded protein: CASSQGIQANYGYTF.

This chain connects TRBV29-1 to TRBJ1-2; D might be TRBD1 (5 bases). This CDR3 contains 14 residues. CDR1 is SQVTM and CDR2 is ANQGSEA in the germline V gene. Trimming left V 5 bases short and J 0 bases short, with 13 bases between. This chain's CDR3 is CSVSGGDSNYGYTF. Here the CDR3 DNA reads TGCAGCGTTTCGGGGGGGGATTCTAACTATGGCTACACCTTC.

V and J are TRBV18 and TRBJ2-1; TRBD2 might be the D (6 bases). Per the germline V gene, CDR1 is KGHSH and CDR2 is LQKENI. This CDR3 spans 16 amino acids. Trimming cost V 3 bases and J 4 bases, with 16 bases left between them. The CDR3 nucleotides are TGTGCCAGCTCACCCCCCCGGGACTCGTTATACAATGAGCAGTTCTTC. Encoded protein: CASSPPRDSLYNEQFF.

CDR3 loop: CASSPPPRDTIYF. The CDR3 coding sequence is TGTGCCAGCTCACCTCCCCCTCGGGACACCATATATTTT. This chain links TRBV18 with TRBJ1-3; no clear D. The CDR3 extends over 13 amino acids. V was shortened by 3 bases and J by 8 bases, with 11 bases between the two germline ends. Germline V lookup: CDR1 KGHSH, CDR2 LQKENI.

The V gene is TRBV7-2, the J gene TRBJ2-7, with D perhaps matching TRBD1 or TRBD2 (5 bases each). CDR1 is SGHTA and CDR2 is FQGNSA in the germline V gene. The ends were cut back, 5 bases at V and 3 bases at J, with 14 bases in the middle. The CDR3 is 14 residues long. The chain's CDR3 is CASSPSGQHYEQYF. CDR3 nucleotides: TGTGCCAGCAGCCCCTCGGGGCAGCACTACGAGCAGTACTTC.

The rearrangement joins TRBV7-9 to TRBJ2-7; D is ambiguous. The V end lost 5 bases, the J end lost 2 bases, and 4 bases lay between the germline ends. Germline V gene lookup returns CDR1 SEHNR and CDR2 FQNEAQ (reference sequence). CDR3 length: 11 residues. CDR3 nucleotides: TGTGCCAGCAGCACCGCCTACGAGCAGTACTTC. Translating it yields CASSTAYEQYF. Full variable domain (rest looked up from reference TRBV7-9 and TRBJ2-7): DTGVSQNPRHKITKRGQNVTFRCDPISEHNRLYWYRQTLGQGPEFLTYFQNEAQLEKSRLLSDRFSAERPKGSFSTLEIQRTEQGDSAMYLCASSTAYEQYFGPGTRLTVT.

The chain carries TRBV6-5 and TRBJ1-1; no firm D call. V shed 6 bases and J shed 1 base, with 12 bases lying between them. The CDR3 is 14 amino acids. CDR1 MNHEY and CDR2 SVGAGI come from the germline V gene. The CDR3 DNA is TGTGCCAGCAGGAAGGACGGAAGGAACACTGAAGCTTTCTTT. It is translated as CASRKDGRNTEAFF.

The chain employs TRBV7-9 and TRBJ2-2, with TRBD2 identical over 10 bases. Germline values: CDR1 SEHNR, CDR2 FQNEAQ (reference sequence). The trim removed 6 bases at V and 7 bases at J, leaving 11 bases unmatched. This CDR3 spans 16 amino acids. In DNA, the CDR3 is TGTGCCAGCAGTCGAGGAAGCGGGAGGGCCAGCGGGGAGCTGTTTTTT. Protein sequence: CASSRGSGRASGELFF. Full variable domain (rest looked up from reference TRBV7-9 and TRBJ2-2): DTGVSQNPRHKITKRGQNVTFRCDPISEHNRLYWYRQTLGQGPEFLTYFQNEAQLEKSRLLSDRFSAERPKGSFSTLEIQRTEQGDSAMYLCASSRGSGRASGELFFGEGSRLTVL.

The rearrangement joins TRBV5-5 to TRBJ1-4; D uncertain. With 4 bases removed from V and 8 bases from J, the gap between germline ends came to 12 bases. Germline CDR1 is SGHKS and CDR2 is YYEKEE (reference sequence). The CDR3 runs to 13 residues. DNA for the CDR3: TGTGCCAGCAGCCAGAGGTTGAGGGAAAAACTGTTTTTT. The encoded protein is CASSQRLREKLFF. The whole variable domain, filled in from reference TRBV5-5 and TRBJ1-4, reads DAGVTQSPTHLIKTRGQQVTLRCSPISGHKSVSWYQQVLGQGPQFIFQYYEKEERGRGNFPDRFSARQFPNYSSELNVNALLLGDSALYLCASSQRLREKLFFGSGTQLSVL.